The rows below give T cell receptor beta chains drawn from one sample of a study of shared clonotypes between healthy human individuals. TCRdb's copy holds only in-frame clones and misses some; the assay was immunoSEQ multiplex PCR. The sample lists roughly 500,000 clones, 65% to 85% occurring once. Sequenced sample: PBMCs. The receptor source for this set is a woman between 40 and 50 years old in good health. Some clones in this sample may be carry-over from other donors' samples. Both conserved end residues are part of each CDR3. The D gene is left open where the match is weak. Part of the rows lack a size; the others show once, few, many or a class for expanded clones.

DNA: TGTGCCAGCTCACCATTTACCGCTACAACTAATGAAAAACCGGTTTTT
CDR3: CASSPFTATTNEKPVF
length: 16
D: NA
V: TRBV18
size: NA
J: TRBJ1-4

DNA: TGCGCCAGCAGCTTCACTAGCGGGAGGGCCGATGAGCAGTTCTTC
CDR3: CASSFTSGRADEQFF
length: 15
D: TRBD2
V: TRBV5-1
size: NA
J: TRBJ2-1

DNA: TGCGCCAGCAGCTTGGAGCTGGGCGGACTAGCGGGCAATGAGCAGTTCTTC
CDR3: CASSLELGGLAGNEQFF
length: 17
D: TRBD2
V: TRBV5-1
size: NA
J: TRBJ2-1

DNA: TGCGCCAGCAGCTCATATGATGAGCAGTTCTTC
CDR3: CASSSYDEQFF
length: 11
D: NA
V: TRBV5-1
size: NA
J: TRBJ2-1

DNA: TGTGCCAGCAGCCTAATTGGGGTGGCTGGGGCCAACGTCCTGACTTTC
CDR3: CASSLIGVAGANVLTF
length: 16
D: NA
V: TRBV7-8
size: once
J: TRBJ2-6

DNA: TGTGCCAGCAGCCAGACAGCTAATAATTCACCCCTCCACTTT
CDR3: CASSQTANNSPLHF
length: 14
D: NA
V: TRBV5-6
size: NA
J: TRBJ1-6

DNA: TGTGCCAGCAGCTTTGGGGGCGGGTCACTATACGAGCAGTACTTC
CDR3: CASSFGGGSLYEQYF
length: 15
D: NA
V: TRBV11-2
size: NA
J: TRBJ2-7

DNA: TGCGCCAGCAGCCCCGGGTCCGACTCTGGGGCCAACGTCCTGACTTTC
CDR3: CASSPGSDSGANVLTF
length: 16
D: NA
V: TRBV5-1
size: few
J: TRBJ2-6

DNA: TGTGCCAGCAGCGTACAAAGTCAGGGACCTGGCTACACCTTC
CDR3: CASSVQSQGPGYTF
length: 14
D: NA
V: TRBV9
size: NA
J: TRBJ1-2

DNA: TGTGCCAGCAGCTACGGGGCTAGCTCCTACAATGAGCAGTTCTTC
CDR3: CASSYGASSYNEQFF
length: 15
D: NA
V: TRBV6-5
size: NA
J: TRBJ2-1

DNA: TGTGCCAGCGTTACTAACCCGCCGGGCAGGGCTAACTATGGCTACACCTTC
CDR3: CASVTNPPGRANYGYTF
length: 17
D: NA
V: TRBV7-9
size: once
J: TRBJ1-2

DNA: TGTGCCAGTAGTATAGTCACAGGTCTAGGCACTGAAGCTTTCTTT
CDR3: CASSIVTGLGTEAFF
length: 15
D: NA
V: TRBV19
size: once
J: TRBJ1-1

DNA: TGCGCCAGCAGCCAAGACGGTGCAGTGTACAATGAGCAGTTCTTC
CDR3: CASSQDGAVYNEQFF
length: 15
D: NA
V: TRBV4-3
size: many
J: TRBJ2-1

DNA: TGTGCCAGCAGTTACCCGGAAATGAACACTGAAGCTTTCTTT
CDR3: CASSYPEMNTEAFF
length: 14
D: NA
V: TRBV6-5
size: NA
J: TRBJ1-1

DNA: TGTGCCACCAGCCCGAATACAGTGTACGAGCAGTACTTC
CDR3: CATSPNTVYEQYF
length: 13
D: NA
V: TRBV15
size: NA
J: TRBJ2-7

DNA: TGCAGCGTTGAAGCGGGCCGCGGGACTGGAAACACCATATATTTT
CDR3: CSVEAGRGTGNTIYF
length: 15
D: NA
V: TRBV29-1
size: NA
J: TRBJ1-3

DNA: TGTGCCAGCAGCCGCGGACAGGGAACTGGAAACACCATATATTTT
CDR3: CASSRGQGTGNTIYF
length: 15
D: TRBD1
V: TRBV5-4
size: many
J: TRBJ1-3

DNA: TGTGCCAGCAGTTTAGGCGGTCCCGATGGCTACACCTTC
CDR3: CASSLGGPDGYTF
length: 13
D: NA
V: TRBV28
size: NA
J: TRBJ1-2

DNA: TGTGCCAGTAGATTACACAATAGCAATCAGCCCCAGCATTTT
CDR3: CASRLHNSNQPQHF
length: 14
D: NA
V: TRBV19
size: few
J: TRBJ1-5

DNA: TGTGCCACCCAGCCGGGGGGGACCTATCAGCCCCAGCATTTT
CDR3: CATQPGGTYQPQHF
length: 14
D: NA
V: TRBV6-1
size: NA
J: TRBJ1-5

DNA: TGTGCCAGCAGCCCCCGACAGGGCATAAATCAGCCCCAGCATTTT
CDR3: CASSPRQGINQPQHF
length: 15
D: TRBD1
V: TRBV5-6
size: NA
J: TRBJ1-5

DNA: TGTGCCAGCAGCCCACAGGGGGTGCTGAACACTGAAGCTTTCTTT
CDR3: CASSPQGVLNTEAFF
length: 15
D: TRBD1
V: TRBV7-2
size: once
J: TRBJ1-1

DNA: TGTGCCATCAGTGATTTGGCCCAAGCGAACACCGGGGAGCTGTTTTTT
CDR3: CAISDLAQANTGELFF
length: 16
D: NA
V: TRBV10-3
size: NA
J: TRBJ2-2

DNA: TGTGCCAGCAGCCCCGTGGCGGTTCCGAACGAGCAGTACTTC
CDR3: CASSPVAVPNEQYF
length: 14
D: NA
V: TRBV4-2
size: NA
J: TRBJ2-7

DNA: TGTGCCAGCAGCTTGGGAGGGCTAGATACGCAGTATTTT
CDR3: CASSLGGLDTQYF
length: 13
D: TRBD2
V: TRBV11-1
size: NA
J: TRBJ2-3

DNA: TGCGCCAGCAGCTTGGCCGTTGGCGTCGAGCAGTTCTTC
CDR3: CASSLAVGVEQFF
length: 13
D: NA
V: TRBV5-1
size: NA
J: TRBJ2-1

DNA: TGTGCCAGCAGCTTAGTGGGAAGGGGACAGGGGTCCGAGCAGTACTTC
CDR3: CASSLVGRGQGSEQYF
length: 16
D: TRBD1
V: TRBV7-6
size: NA
J: TRBJ2-7

DNA: TGCGCCAGCAGCCCCGGGACTAGCGGCTACGAGCAGTACTTC
CDR3: CASSPGTSGYEQYF
length: 14
D: TRBD2
V: TRBV5-1
size: few
J: TRBJ2-7

DNA: TGTGCCATCAGTGAATTCGAGGATTCCGGGGAGCTGTTTTTT
CDR3: CAISEFEDSGELFF
length: 14
D: NA
V: TRBV10-3
size: many
J: TRBJ2-2

DNA: TGCGCCAGCAGCCCAATCGCACTAAGGGGTAGCGCCCGCGAGCAGTACTTC
CDR3: CASSPIALRGSAREQYF
length: 17
D: NA
V: TRBV5-1
size: NA
J: TRBJ2-7

DNA: TGTGCCAGCTCACAGCCGTTGGCGGGAGCCTACGAGCAGTACTTC
CDR3: CASSQPLAGAYEQYF
length: 15
D: TRBD2
V: TRBV18
size: once
J: TRBJ2-7

DNA: TGTGCCAGCAGCCTGGGCGGCTCCCAAGAGACCCAGTACTTC
CDR3: CASSLGGSQETQYF
length: 14
D: NA
V: TRBV7-2
size: NA
J: TRBJ2-5

DNA: TGTGCCAGTACCCCTTCCTTAGACAGGGAGAACACTGAAGCTTTCTTT
CDR3: CASTPSLDRENTEAFF
length: 16
D: TRBD1
V: TRBV19
size: few
J: TRBJ1-1

DNA: TGTGCCAGCAGTGAATGGGTCCGTACCGCCAATGAGCAGTTCTTC
CDR3: CASSEWVRTANEQFF
length: 15
D: NA
V: TRBV25-1
size: NA
J: TRBJ2-1

DNA: TGCAGCGCCGACCGGGCCTCCCAGCGTGAGACCCAGTACTTC
CDR3: CSADRASQRETQYF
length: 14
D: NA
V: TRBV29-1
size: NA
J: TRBJ2-5

DNA: TGTGCCAGCAGTGTCAACCAACAGGGGGCTGGCGGCTACACCTTC
CDR3: CASSVNQQGAGGYTF
length: 15
D: TRBD1
V: TRBV6-1
size: NA
J: TRBJ1-2

DNA: TGTGCCAGCACTATACAACAGGGCGCCGGGGAGCTGTTTTTT
CDR3: CASTIQQGAGELFF
length: 14
D: NA
V: TRBV6-6
size: NA
J: TRBJ2-2

DNA: TGTGCCAGCAGTTTACAGGGGTACATGAACACTGAAGCTTTCTTT
CDR3: CASSLQGYMNTEAFF
length: 15
D: NA
V: TRBV28
size: NA
J: TRBJ1-1

DNA: TGTGCCAGCACCGTCCGGACCGGGCGCTACGAGCAGTACTTC
CDR3: CASTVRTGRYEQYF
length: 14
D: NA
V: TRBV13
size: NA
J: TRBJ2-7

DNA: TGTGCCAGCAGTCTGACAGTGATATCCTACGAGCAGTACTTC
CDR3: CASSLTVISYEQYF
length: 14
D: NA
V: TRBV2
size: NA
J: TRBJ2-7

DNA: TGTGCCTGGACCAGACTAGCGGGAGGGCCGGGAGAGACCCAGTACTTC
CDR3: CAWTRLAGGPGETQYF
length: 16
D: TRBD2
V: TRBV30
size: NA
J: TRBJ2-5

DNA: TGCGCCAGCAGCCAAGATCCCCTAGCGGCTTACAATGAGCAGTTCTTC
CDR3: CASSQDPLAAYNEQFF
length: 16
D: TRBD2
V: TRBV5-4
size: NA
J: TRBJ2-1

DNA: TGTGCCAGCAGTGCAGGAGGGGGCCTTACCTACGAGCAGTACTTC
CDR3: CASSAGGGLTYEQYF
length: 15
D: NA
V: TRBV2
size: NA
J: TRBJ2-7

DNA: TGTGCCAGCAGTTTAAGTGAGGGACAATTATTC
CDR3: CASSLSEGQLF
length: 11
D: NA
V: TRBV28
size: NA
J: TRBJ1-2

DNA: TGTGCCATCAGTGACGGACAGGGGAACACTGAAGCTTTCTTT
CDR3: CAISDGQGNTEAFF
length: 14
D: TRBD1
V: TRBV10-3
size: NA
J: TRBJ1-1

DNA: TGTGCCAGCAGTCCACCTAGACAGGGGCGGAACGAGCAGTACTTC
CDR3: CASSPPRQGRNEQYF
length: 15
D: TRBD1
V: TRBV7-9
size: NA
J: TRBJ2-7

DNA: TGTGCCAGCAGTTTACGGCTAGCGGGAGGATCTCCCTACAATGAGCAGTTCTTC
CDR3: CASSLRLAGGSPYNEQFF
length: 18
D: TRBD2
V: TRBV27
size: few
J: TRBJ2-1

DNA: TGTGCCAGCAGTCCTTACACTAGTGAGTACGAGCAGTACTTC
CDR3: CASSPYTSEYEQYF
length: 14
D: NA
V: TRBV27
size: NA
J: TRBJ2-7

DNA: TGCGCCAGCAGCCCTATGGGTGCCTCGGGTGAGCAGTACTTC
CDR3: CASSPMGASGEQYF
length: 14
D: NA
V: TRBV5-1
size: NA
J: TRBJ2-7

DNA: TGTGCCAGCAGCCTAACGGGACACCCCTACAATGAGCAGTTCTTC
CDR3: CASSLTGHPYNEQFF
length: 15
D: NA
V: TRBV6-5
size: NA
J: TRBJ2-1

DNA: TGCAGTCCGGGGACAGACAATGAGCAGTTCTTC
CDR3: CSPGTDNEQFF
length: 11
D: TRBD1
V: TRBV20-1
size: NA
J: TRBJ2-1

DNA: TGTGCCAGCAGCTTCCCTTCTAGCGCCTCGACTTACGAGCAGTACTTC
CDR3: CASSFPSSASTYEQYF
length: 16
D: NA
V: TRBV5-6
size: NA
J: TRBJ2-7

DNA: TGTGCCAGCAGCTTACTCGCAGGCGAGTCCTACAATGAGCAGTTCTTC
CDR3: CASSLLAGESYNEQFF
length: 16
D: NA
V: TRBV7-9
size: NA
J: TRBJ2-1

DNA: TGTGCCAGCAGACAGTACACTGAAGCTTTCTTT
CDR3: CASRQYTEAFF
length: 11
D: NA
V: TRBV2
size: few
J: TRBJ1-1

DNA: TGCGCCAGCAGCCGGGAAACTAGCGGGATTTTCGAGCAGTACTTC
CDR3: CASSRETSGIFEQYF
length: 15
D: TRBD2
V: TRBV4-1
size: NA
J: TRBJ2-7

DNA: TGTGCCTGGAGTACGGCTAGCGGTAACTACGAGCAGTACTTC
CDR3: CAWSTASGNYEQYF
length: 14
D: TRBD2
V: TRBV30
size: NA
J: TRBJ2-7

DNA: TGTGCCAGCAGTCGGGCATGGGGGAGTGGTTCCTACGAGCAGTACTTC
CDR3: CASSRAWGSGSYEQYF
length: 16
D: NA
V: TRBV9
size: NA
J: TRBJ2-7

DNA: TGCAGCGTCGCTAGCGGGATCGGGACAGATACGCAGTATTTT
CDR3: CSVASGIGTDTQYF
length: 14
D: TRBD2
V: TRBV29-1
size: NA
J: TRBJ2-3

DNA: TGTGCCTGGCGGGGACGGGGGGGAGGGTCCTACGAGCAGTACTTC
CDR3: CAWRGRGGGSYEQYF
length: 15
D: TRBD2
V: TRBV30
size: NA
J: TRBJ2-7